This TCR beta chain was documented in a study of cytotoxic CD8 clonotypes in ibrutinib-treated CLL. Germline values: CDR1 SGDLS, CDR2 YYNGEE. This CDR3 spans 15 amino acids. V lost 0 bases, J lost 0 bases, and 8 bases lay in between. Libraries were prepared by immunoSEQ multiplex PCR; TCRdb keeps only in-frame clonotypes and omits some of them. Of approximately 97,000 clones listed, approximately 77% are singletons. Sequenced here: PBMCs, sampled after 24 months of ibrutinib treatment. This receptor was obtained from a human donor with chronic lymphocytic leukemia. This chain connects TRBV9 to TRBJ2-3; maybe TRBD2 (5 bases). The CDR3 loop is CASSVGLASTDTQYF. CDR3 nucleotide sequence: TGTGCCAGCAGCGTAGGGCTAGCTAGCACAGATACGCAGTATTTT.